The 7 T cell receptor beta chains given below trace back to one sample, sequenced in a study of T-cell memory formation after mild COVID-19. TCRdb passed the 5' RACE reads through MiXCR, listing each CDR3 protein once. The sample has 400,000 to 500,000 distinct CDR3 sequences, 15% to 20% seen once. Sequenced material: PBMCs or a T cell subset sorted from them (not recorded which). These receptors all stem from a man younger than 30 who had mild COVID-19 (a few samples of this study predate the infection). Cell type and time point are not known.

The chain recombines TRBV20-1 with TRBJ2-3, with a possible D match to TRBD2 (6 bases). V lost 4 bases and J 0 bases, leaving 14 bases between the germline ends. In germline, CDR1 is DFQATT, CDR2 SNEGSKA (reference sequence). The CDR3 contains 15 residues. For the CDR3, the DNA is TGCAGTGCTATCCGGAATGGAGGGAGCACAGATACGCAGTATTTT. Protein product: CSAIRNGGSTDTQYF.

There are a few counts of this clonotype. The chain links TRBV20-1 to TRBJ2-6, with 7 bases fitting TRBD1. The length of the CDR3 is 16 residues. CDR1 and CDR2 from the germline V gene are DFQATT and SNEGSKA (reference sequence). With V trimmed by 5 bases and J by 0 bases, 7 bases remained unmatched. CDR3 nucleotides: TGCAGTGCTTGGGACAGTACCCTCTCTGGGGCCAACGTCCTGACTTTC. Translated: CSAWDSTLSGANVLTF.

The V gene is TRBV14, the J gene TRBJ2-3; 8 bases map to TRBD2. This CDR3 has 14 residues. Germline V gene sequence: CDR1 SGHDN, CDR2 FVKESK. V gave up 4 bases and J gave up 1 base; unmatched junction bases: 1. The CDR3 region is CASSPTSGTDTQYF. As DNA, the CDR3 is TGTGCCAGCAGCCCGACTAGCGGCACAGATACGCAGTATTTT.

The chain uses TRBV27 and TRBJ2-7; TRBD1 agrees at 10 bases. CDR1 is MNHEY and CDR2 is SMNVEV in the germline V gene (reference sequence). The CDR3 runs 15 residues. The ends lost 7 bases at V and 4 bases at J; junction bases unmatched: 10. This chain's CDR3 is CASTSWGDRGYEQYF. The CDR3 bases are TGTGCCAGCACCTCCTGGGGGGACAGGGGATACGAGCAGTACTTC.

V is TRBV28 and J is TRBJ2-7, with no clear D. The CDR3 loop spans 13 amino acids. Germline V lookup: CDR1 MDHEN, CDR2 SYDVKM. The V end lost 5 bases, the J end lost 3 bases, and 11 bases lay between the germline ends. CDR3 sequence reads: CASSTPQDYEQYV. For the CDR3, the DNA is TGTGCCAGCAGTACCCCGCAGGACTACGAGCAGTACGTC.

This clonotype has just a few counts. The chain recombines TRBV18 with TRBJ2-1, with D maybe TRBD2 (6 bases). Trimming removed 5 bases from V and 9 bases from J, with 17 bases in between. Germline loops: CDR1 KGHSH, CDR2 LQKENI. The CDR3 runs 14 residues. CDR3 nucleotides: TGTGCCAGCTCAGTGGGACTCGCCGGAGGTGAGCAGTTCTTC. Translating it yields CASSVGLAGGEQFF.

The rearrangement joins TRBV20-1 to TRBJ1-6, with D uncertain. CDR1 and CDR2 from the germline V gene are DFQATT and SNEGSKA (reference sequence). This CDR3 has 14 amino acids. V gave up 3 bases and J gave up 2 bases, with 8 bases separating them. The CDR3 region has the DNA TGCAGTGCTAGCGAGCAGGCCTATAATTCACCCCTCCACTTT. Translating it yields CSASEQAYNSPLHF.